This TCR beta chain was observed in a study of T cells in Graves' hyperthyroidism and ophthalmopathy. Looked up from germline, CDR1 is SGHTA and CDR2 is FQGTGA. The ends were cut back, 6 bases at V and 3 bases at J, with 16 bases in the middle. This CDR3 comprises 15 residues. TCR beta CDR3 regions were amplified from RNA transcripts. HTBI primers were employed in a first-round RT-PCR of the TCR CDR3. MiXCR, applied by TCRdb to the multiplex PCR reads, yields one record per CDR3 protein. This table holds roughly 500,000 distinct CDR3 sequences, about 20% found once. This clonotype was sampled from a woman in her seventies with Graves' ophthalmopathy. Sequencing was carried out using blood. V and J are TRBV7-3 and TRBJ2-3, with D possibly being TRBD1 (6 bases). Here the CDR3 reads CASSFTGSWTDTQYF. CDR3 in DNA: TGTGCCAGCAGTTTTACAGGGAGTTGGACAGATACGCAGTATTTT.